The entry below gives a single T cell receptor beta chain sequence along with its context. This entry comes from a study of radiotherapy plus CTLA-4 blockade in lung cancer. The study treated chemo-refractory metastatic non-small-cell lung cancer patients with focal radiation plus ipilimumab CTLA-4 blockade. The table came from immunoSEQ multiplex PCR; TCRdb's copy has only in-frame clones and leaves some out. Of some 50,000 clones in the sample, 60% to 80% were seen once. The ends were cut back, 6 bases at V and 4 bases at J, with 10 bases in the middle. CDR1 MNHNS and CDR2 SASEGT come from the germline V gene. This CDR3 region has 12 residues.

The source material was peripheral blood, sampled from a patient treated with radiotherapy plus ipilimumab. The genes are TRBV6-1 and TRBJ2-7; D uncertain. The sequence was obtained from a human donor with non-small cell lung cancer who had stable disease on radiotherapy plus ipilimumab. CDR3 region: CASRQFVYEQYV. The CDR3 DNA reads TGTGCCAGCAGACAGTTTGTGTACGAGCAGTACGTC.